This T cell receptor (beta chain) emerged from a study of tumor T cells in aggressive B-cell lymphoma. Data came from immunoSEQ multiplex PCR; TCRdb stores just in-frame clones and leaves some out. The repertoire holds some 2,500 clones, with about 89% as singletons. V lost 1 base to trimming and J lost 7 bases; unmatched junction nucleotides: 2. Germline loops: CDR1 SGHRS, CDR2 YFSETQ. This CDR3 has 13 amino acids. V gene TRBV5-1 combines with J gene TRBJ1-5; TRBD1 matches at 7 bases. Sequenced material: tumor tissue. This sequence originates from an adult with diffuse large B cell lymphoma. CDR3 amino acids: CASSLRGQQPQHF. The CDR3 DNA follows: TGCGCCAGCAGCTTGAGGGGGCAACAGCCCCAGCATTTT.